This T cell receptor (beta chain) came from a study of neoadjuvant nivolumab and ipilimumab in lung cancer. Study as a whole: Nivolumab 3 mg/kg was given days 1, 15 and 29, plus ipilimumab 1 mg/kg day 1 in combination. Study results and caveats: TCR clonality did not significantly correlate with pathologic tumor regression.

Comment on this clone: As yet, its antigen is unknown.

The table came from immunoSEQ multiplex PCR; TCRdb's copy has only in-frame clones and leaves some out. The sample has 25,000 to 30,000 clones, 80% to 85% seen once. The sample consisted of tumor tissue, taken after neoadjuvant nivolumab, alone or with ipilimumab, at or shortly before surgery. The sequence was obtained from an adult with non-small cell lung cancer.

The CDR3, as DNA: TGTGCCAGCAGCTTGATTTTTGGCTCTGGGGCCAACGTCCTGACTTTC. Its translation is CASSLIFGSGANVLTF. This chain joins TRBV5-4 and TRBJ2-6; no clear D. V lost 1 base and J lost 0, with 8 bases in between. Germline CDR1 and CDR2: SGHNT and YYREEE (reference sequence). The CDR3 has 16 amino acids.